The present TCR beta chain was sequenced within a study of monozygotic twins with inflammatory bowel disease. This CDR3 is built from 13 residues. The germline CDR1 and CDR2 sequences are KGHDR and SFDVKD. TCRdb reprocessed the 5' RACE reads; each CDR3 protein has one entry and no DNA is given. The sample totals approximately 330,000 distinct CDR3 sequences; its top ten clones hold around 2%. Sequencing used blood. The TCR comes from a human donor with ulcerative colitis or Crohn's disease, or a healthy co-twin of an affected twin (not recorded which). The rearrangement links TRBV24-1 to TRBJ2-3; the TCRdb call, TRBD1, lacks DNA for checking. CDR3 sequence: CATSKGVVDTQYF.